The 6 T cell receptor beta chains given below trace back to one sample, sequenced in a study of graft-versus-host responses after intestinal transplantation (dated by TCRdb to about 2021). Which antigens these TCRs recognize remains unknown. Library method: the immunoSEQ multiplex PCR assay. The source is immuneACCESS, and TCRdb retained only in-frame sequences with V and J called. Part of the clones is not carried over; for the studies checked, unresolved V genes explain less than half of this, and the remainder is unexplained. The sample profile shows just under 85,000 clones; approximately 90% of them were found once. 7.6% of the sample belongs to the ten largest clones. Read against the paper, the sample's time point label means: cells obtained before transplantation from donor or recipient. This specimen consisted of unstimulated CD8+ T cells sorted from spleen or lymph node cells, obtained before transplant. These receptors originate from a human donor who was the organ donor for an intestinal transplant.

The V gene is TRBV10-3, the J gene TRBJ2-5; 9 bases map to TRBD2. V dropped 0 bases and J dropped 4; count of bases not matched to a gene: 9. CDR1 ENHRY and CDR2 SYGVKD come from the germline V gene. This CDR3 spans 17 amino acids. The CDR3 region has the DNA TGTGCCATCAGTGAGTCGTCTGCTAGCGGGGCGGGAGAGACCCAGTACTTC. Translating gives CAISESSASGAGETQYF.

On this clone: This sample also contains other DNA sequences that code for the same CDR3. CDR3 bases: TGTGCCAGCAGCCCGACGCGGGAGGGAGGGGACACTGAAGCTTTCTTT. Protein: CASSPTREGGDTEAFF. V is TRBV9 and J is TRBJ1-1; D possibly corresponds to TRBD1 (5 bases). The CDR3 extends over 16 amino acids. The ends were cut back, 4 bases at V and 3 bases at J, with 19 bases in the middle. Germline V CDR1 and CDR2: SGDLS, YYNGEE.

The chain is built from TRBV11-2 and TRBJ2-1; no reliable D call. The CDR3 totals 13 residues. The V end was cut by 4 bases, the J end by 5 bases, with 9 bases between. Germline loops: CDR1 SGHAT, CDR2 FQNNGV. CDR3 DNA sequence: TGTGCCAGCAGCTCACCAACAGACAATGAGCAGTTCTTC. This encodes CASSSPTDNEQFF.

The chain is built from TRBV19 and TRBJ1-2; D is perhaps TRBD1 (5 bases). The germline CDR1 and CDR2 sequences are LNHDA and SQIVND (reference sequence). The germline V and J ends were trimmed by 3 bases and 2 bases, with 22 bases remaining between them. This CDR3 spans 18 amino acids. Written as DNA, the CDR3 is TGTGCCAGTAGTATGGGATCTGGGGGGGATAGGTGGAACTATGGCTACACCTTC. Protein: CASSMGSGGDRWNYGYTF.

The chain has TRBV7-9 and TRBJ2-7, with 8 bases fitting TRBD1. The CDR3 runs to 18 residues. CDR1 SEHNR and CDR2 FQNEAQ come from the germline V gene (reference sequence). V shed 4 bases and J 5 bases; nucleotides not matched to a gene: 19. The CDR3 here is CASSSFRDRGSFMDEQYF. The CDR3 bases are TGTGCCAGCAGCTCATTCAGAGACAGGGGCTCGTTTATGGACGAGCAGTACTTC.

The genes are TRBV7-9 and TRBJ1-3, with D tentatively TRBD1 (5 bases). Trimming removed 0 bases at V and 6 bases at J, with 12 bases between. The CDR3 length is 15 residues. CDR1 is SEHNR and CDR2 is FQNEAQ in the germline V gene (reference sequence). The CDR3 DNA follows: TGTGCCAGCAGCTTAGCGCTCGAGGGGAAAAACACCATATATTTT. Its translation is CASSLALEGKNTIYF.